These 28 T cell receptor beta chains originate from one sample sequenced in a study of T cell repertoires in cytomegalovirus infection. MiXCR, run by TCRdb on the reads, gives a single entry per CDR3 protein. The table lists fewer than 550,000 distinct CDR3 sequences, approximately 15% of them singletons. Sequencing input: CD8+ T cells from PBMCs. The receptors shown here come from a human donor in good health (CMV status not recorded). Some clones in this sample may be carry-over from other donors' samples.

This clonotype was counted many times. The chain links TRBV6-5 to TRBJ2-7; 7 nucleotides align to TRBD1. Germline values: CDR1 MNHEY, CDR2 SVGAGI. V dropped 7 bases and J dropped 0; count of bases not matched to a gene: 6. The CDR3 length is 14 residues. Written as DNA, the CDR3 is TGTGCCAGCAAATCCGGGACAGACTCCTACGAGCAGTACTTC. Protein: CASKSGTDSYEQYF.

This clonotype was picked up many times. This chain links TRBV7-6 with TRBJ2-2, with D perhaps matching TRBD1 or TRBD2 (8 bases each). V lost 2 bases and J lost 2, with 15 bases in between. CDR3 length: 17 residues. Germline V gene lookup returns CDR1 SGHVS and CDR2 FNYEAQ. The CDR3 here is CASSLLAGQVNTGELFF. The CDR3 DNA sequence: TGTGCCAGCAGCTTATTAGCGGGACAGGTCAACACCGGGGAGCTGTTTTTT. Drawing the rest from reference TRBV7-6 and TRBJ2-2, the complete variable domain is GAGVSQSPRYKVTKRGQDVALRCDPISGHVSLYWYRQALGQGPEFLTYFNYEAQQDKSGLPNDRFSAERPEGSISTLTIQRTEQRDSAMYRCASSLLAGQVNTGELFFGEGSRLTVL.

This clonotype was detected ten times or more. This rearrangement joins TRBV12-3 or TRBV12-4 to TRBJ1-4; 10 bases line up with TRBD1. CDR3 size: 18 residues. V shed 4 bases, J shed 0 bases, and the junction held 8 bases outside the gene matches. The CDR3 reads CASSSDLGTGATNEKLFF. As DNA, the CDR3 is TGTGCCAGCAGTTCCGACTTAGGGACAGGGGCAACTAATGAAAAACTGTTTTTT.

This clonotype was observed many times. The chain has TRBV7-9 and TRBJ2-2, with TRBD1 matching 8 bases. With V trimmed by 5 bases and J by 7 bases, 9 bases remained unmatched. The CDR3 has 15 residues. Germline CDR1 and CDR2: SEHNR and FQNEAQ (reference sequence). The CDR3 reads CASSPVDRGVGELFF. CDR3 bases: TGTGCCAGCAGCCCCGTCGACAGGGGAGTCGGGGAGCTGTTTTTT.

This clonotype has just a few counts. The gene calls are TRBV10-3 and TRBJ1-2; D unresolved. CDR3 length: 15 residues. Between the trimmed V and J ends, which lost 6 bases and 8 bases, there was a span of 22 bases. The V gene's germline CDR1 is ENHRY and CDR2 SYGVKD. DNA of the CDR3: TGTGCCATCAGGGGAGTGAGGGAATCCGGTGGCGGCTACACCTTC. Translating it yields CAIRGVRESGGGYTF.

This clonotype was seen ten or more times. V usage is TRBV7-9 and J usage is TRBJ2-7; no definite D call. The CDR3 extends over 16 amino acids. The germline V gene has CDR1 SEHNR and CDR2 FQNEAQ (reference sequence). V shed 1 base and J shed 2 bases, with 15 bases lying between them. The CDR3 DNA reads TGTGCCAGCAGCTTAGTAAGTGACGGACGTACCTACGAGCAGTACTTC. It specifies CASSLVSDGRTYEQYF.

The sample holds many counts of this clonotype. The chain is built from TRBV7-6 and TRBJ2-2; no firm D call. Germline V gene lookup returns CDR1 SGHVS and CDR2 FNYEAQ. The ends were cut back, 2 bases at V and 3 bases at J, with 10 bases in the middle. The CDR3 covers 15 residues. This chain's CDR3 is CASSLRLDHTGELFF. The CDR3 DNA is TGTGCCAGCAGCTTAAGATTGGACCACACCGGGGAGCTGTTTTTT.

Ten or more counts support this clonotype. The genes are TRBV11-2 and TRBJ1-5, with a tentative D call TRBD1 (5 bases). CDR3 length: 16 amino acids. Trimming removed 1 base at V and 6 bases at J, with 16 bases between. Germline lookup yields CDR1 SGHAT and CDR2 FQNNGV. CDR3 DNA sequence: TGTGCCAGCAGCTTAGCGAGGGAGGCGAGGGGTCAGCCCCAGCATTTT. It specifies CASSLAREARGQPQHF. The complete variable domain, with remaining parts taken from reference TRBV11-2 and TRBJ1-5, reads EAGVAQSPRYKIIEKRQSVAFWCNPISGHATLYWYQQILGQGPKLLIQFQNNGVVDDSQLPKDRFSAERLKGVDSTLKIQPAKLEDSAVYLCASSLAREARGQPQHFGDGTRLSIL.

This clonotype was seen at least ten times. The chain employs TRBV12-3 or TRBV12-4 and TRBJ2-7; 8 positions agree with TRBD1. With 5 bases clipped from V and 0 bases from J, the junction kept 6 bases outside the gene matches. The CDR3 runs 15 residues. CDR3 DNA: TGTGCCAGCAGTCCCCGACAGGGGAGCTCCTACGAGCAGTACTTC. This encodes CASSPRQGSSYEQYF.

The chain links TRBV11-2 to TRBJ2-3; D ambiguous. Trimming removed 5 bases from V and 1 base from J, with 13 bases in between. Looked up from germline, CDR1 is SGHAT and CDR2 is FQNNGV. CDR3 length: 15 amino acids. The CDR3 coding sequence is TGTGCCAGCAGCACCCCCCGAAGAGGCACAGATACGCAGTATTTT. It translates to CASSTPRRGTDTQYF.

This clonotype was counted at least ten times. CDR3 sequence reads: CASSLLVSSYEQYF. The CDR3 DNA reads TGTGCCAGCAGTCTACTAGTCAGCTCCTACGAGCAGTACTTC. The chain carries TRBV6-6 and TRBJ2-7; tentative D call: TRBD2 (5 bases). Trimming shortened V by 5 bases and J by 0 bases, and 11 bases separated the two germline ends. The CDR3 spans 14 residues. Germline assignment: CDR1 MNHNY and CDR2 SVGAGI (reference sequence).

The chain employs TRBV6-6 and TRBJ2-1; weak D call: TRBD2 (5 bases). V was shortened by 2 bases and J by 6 bases, with 8 bases between the two germline ends. This CDR3 is 13 amino acids long. CDR1 and CDR2 (germline): MNHNY, SVGAGI (reference sequence). The CDR3 spells CASSYGRINEQFF. The CDR3 coding sequence is TGTGCCAGCAGTTACGGGAGAATCAATGAGCAGTTCTTC.

The genes are TRBV5-5 and TRBJ1-1; 8 bases map to TRBD1. The CDR3 is 18 residues long. Unmatched junction bases numbered 17, after V lost 4 bases and J lost 3 bases. CDR1 and CDR2 (germline): SGHKS, YYEKEE (reference sequence). CDR3 sequence: CASSALIRTGPRDTEAFF. The CDR3 DNA is TGTGCCAGCAGCGCCCTGATCAGGACAGGGCCAAGGGACACTGAAGCTTTCTTT.

The chain joins TRBV3-1 to TRBJ2-1; 7 bases fit TRBD1. The CDR3 runs to 11 residues. Looked up from germline, CDR1 is LGHDT and CDR2 is YNNKEL (reference sequence). J lost 10 bases, V lost 3 bases, and 0 bases had no gene match. Here the CDR3 reads CASSQGQEQFF. For the CDR3, the DNA is TGTGCCAGCAGCCAGGGACAGGAGCAGTTCTTC.

This clonotype was observed at least ten times. The V gene is TRBV7-3, the J gene TRBJ2-6, with no clear D. CDR1 and CDR2 (germline): SGHTA, FQGTGA. Trimming left V 0 bases short and J 0 bases short, with 18 bases between. This CDR3 spans 20 amino acids. The CDR3 coding sequence is TGTGCCAGCAGCTTAACGGCGGCTGGTCTCTTGGGCTCTGGGGCCAACGTCCTGACTTTC. Its translation: CASSLTAAGLLGSGANVLTF. Variable domain in full (rest from reference TRBV7-3 and TRBJ2-6): GAGVSQTPSNKVTEKGKYVELRCDPISGHTALYWYRQSLGQGPEFLIYFQGTGAADDSGLPNDRFFAVRPEGSVSTLKIQRTERGDSAVYLCASSLTAAGLLGSGANVLTFGAGSRLTVL.

In this sample, this clonotype turned up many times. The V and J genes are TRBV25-1 and TRBJ2-5, with D unresolved. Per germline, CDR1 MGHDK and CDR2 SYGVNS. V lost 1 base and J 1 base, leaving 4 bases between the germline ends. This CDR3 contains 13 residues. CDR3 DNA: TGTGCCAGCAGTGAATGGGGCCAAGAGACCCAGTACTTC. Translated, it gives CASSEWGQETQYF.

This clonotype came up a few times. The chain recombines TRBV25-1 with TRBJ2-1; 14 positions match TRBD2. CDR1 and CDR2 (germline): MGHDK, SYGVNS. With V trimmed by 5 bases and J by 12 bases, 9 bases remained unmatched. This CDR3 contains 15 residues. The CDR3 region is CASSPPGLAGEVQFF. The CDR3 DNA sequence: TGTGCCAGCAGTCCCCCGGGACTAGCGGGAGAGGTGCAGTTCTTC.

About this clonotype: Mismatch with germline at one junction end may stem from a read error. This rearrangement joins TRBV7-8 to TRBJ2-7; no clear D gene. The CDR3 loop spans 16 amino acids. CDR1 is SGHVS and CDR2 is FQNEAQ in the germline V gene. CDR3 sequence: CASSLVSDRRFYKQYF. CDR3 bases: TGTGCCAGCAGCTTAGTATCGGACCGCCGTTTCTACAAGCAGTACTTC.

The rearrangement joins TRBV6-6 to TRBJ2-1, with D maybe TRBD2 (5 bases). Trimming pared 6 bases from V and 4 bases from J, leaving 13 bases between. CDR3 length equals 14 residues. Germline V CDR1 and CDR2: MNHNY, SVGAGI (reference sequence). DNA of the CDR3: TGTGCCAGCAGAGTGGGAGACCTGTACAATGAGCAGTTCTTC. This encodes CASRVGDLYNEQFF.

This clonotype was detected many times. The rearrangement links TRBV7-3 to TRBJ1-2, with D possibly TRBD1 on 6 matching bases. This CDR3 region has 15 residues. The germline V gene encodes CDR1 SGHTA and CDR2 FQGTGA. Deletions cut 0 bases from V and 6 bases from J, with 14 bases between. CDR3 sequence: CASSLTPGAANGYTF. The DNA of the CDR3 is TGTGCCAGCAGCTTAACCCCAGGGGCCGCCAATGGCTACACCTTC.

The chain joins TRBV20-1 to TRBJ2-3; no clear D gene. The CDR3 contains 15 residues. Trimming pared 3 bases from V and 1 base from J, leaving 14 bases between. Germline loops: CDR1 DFQATT, CDR2 SNEGSKA (reference sequence). In DNA, the CDR3 is TGCAGTGCTAGGCTCCCACGTGGAGGCACAGATACGCAGTATTTT. Protein product: CSARLPRGGTDTQYF.

This clonotype occurred many times. CDR3 amino acids: CASGYRASYNEQFF. CDR3 nucleotides: TGTGCCAGCGGATACAGGGCGTCCTACAATGAGCAGTTCTTC. The chain links TRBV27 to TRBJ2-1; possibly TRBD1 for D (6 bases). Germline-derived CDR1 and CDR2 are MNHEY and SMNVEV (reference sequence). The CDR3 covers 14 residues. The V gene lost 8 bases and the J gene lost 1 base, with 12 bases spanning the gap.

Comment on this clonotype: The CDR3 does not close with the conserved phenylalanine or tryptophan, likely indicating a read error. J is TRBJ2-5 and V is TRBV6-1; D not resolved. The CDR3 sequence is 12 residues long. Germline CDR1 MNHNS, CDR2 SASEGT. V was trimmed by 10 bases and J by 6 bases, leaving 15 bases between them. The CDR3 nucleotides are TGTGCCACCCTACTTACTCGTAAGACCCAGTACTTA. This encodes CATLLTRKTQYL.

This clonotype was seen a few times. The gene calls are TRBV6-6 and TRBJ2-7, with D possibly being TRBD1 (5 bases). Trimming left V 0 bases short and J 2 bases short, with 14 bases between. This CDR3 contains 16 residues. Germline V gene data show CDR1 as MNHNY and CDR2 as SVGAGI (reference sequence). CDR3 sequence (DNA): TGTGCCAGCAGTTACTCGGTGCAACAGGTGGCCTACGAGCAGTACTTC. This encodes CASSYSVQQVAYEQYF.

V usage is TRBV28 and J usage is TRBJ1-1; D possibly corresponds to TRBD1 (5 bases). The CDR3 runs 15 residues. Trimming left V 5 bases short and J 1 base short, with 14 bases between. Germline assignment: CDR1 MDHEN and CDR2 SYDVKM. CDR3 protein: CASSRTGEGNTEAFF. The DNA of the CDR3 is TGTGCCAGCAGTCGAACAGGCGAAGGGAACACTGAAGCTTTCTTT.

This clonotype was counted between two and nine times. The chain links TRBV6-2 or TRBV6-3 to TRBJ2-7; 7 nucleotides match TRBD1. The CDR3 spans 13 residues. The germline gives CDR1 MNHEY, CDR2 SVGEGT. V shed 7 bases and J 7 bases; nucleotides not matched to a gene: 10. The CDR3 here is CASTSGQGEEQYF. CDR3 in DNA: TGTGCCAGCACCTCGGGGCAGGGGGAGGAGCAGTACTTC.

The table lists this clonotype with a few counts. This rearrangement joins TRBV2 to TRBJ1-2; TRBD1 agrees at 11 bases. The CDR3 is made up of 13 amino acids. Unmatched junction bases numbered 3, after V lost 8 bases and J lost 4 bases. Germline CDR1 and CDR2: SNHLY and FYNNEI. The CDR3 DNA is TGTGCCAGCGGGACAGGGGGAACCTATGGCTACACCTTC. This gives the protein CASGTGGTYGYTF.

This clonotype was detected only a few times. The V and J genes are TRBV28 and TRBJ2-7, with 7 bases aligning to TRBD2. The CDR3 has 14 amino acids. Germline CDR1 and CDR2: MDHEN and SYDVKM. V dropped 1 base and J dropped 6; count of bases not matched to a gene: 6. CDR3 sequence: CASSLSGRPSEQYF. For the CDR3, the DNA is TGTGCCAGCAGTTTATCCGGGAGGCCTTCCGAGCAGTACTTC.